This T cell receptor (beta chain) is from a study of cytomegalovirus exposure and HLA in healthy donors. Overall study: Unique TCRs numbering around 85 million, obtained from HLA-typed donors, made up an early data release. Study observations and caveats: The authors later linked a missense DCLRE1C variant to TCR beta V- and J-gene trimming. Altogether, some 170 TCR beta chains were recorded as cytomegalovirus-associated.

V gave up 7 bases and J gave up 1 base, with 11 bases separating them. CDR1 is SGDLS, CDR2 YYNGEE, per germline. This CDR3 comprises 14 residues. With 60 Vbeta and 13 Jbeta primers, the PCR was carried out. The protocol was immunoSEQ multiplex PCR, while the TCRdb copy is restricted to in-frame clones and leaves out a portion. The sample yields 150,000 to 200,000 clones, around 75% seen once. Details on this clone: The antigen is unknown.

The genes are TRBV9 and TRBJ1-4; the D gene is possibly TRBD1 (6 bases). The sequence was obtained from a male donor in good health and CMV-seronegative. Material: PBMCs. CDR3 sequence reads: CASSQGRTNEKLFF. CDR3 in DNA: TGTGCCAGCTCACAGGGAAGAACTAATGAAAAACTGTTTTTT.